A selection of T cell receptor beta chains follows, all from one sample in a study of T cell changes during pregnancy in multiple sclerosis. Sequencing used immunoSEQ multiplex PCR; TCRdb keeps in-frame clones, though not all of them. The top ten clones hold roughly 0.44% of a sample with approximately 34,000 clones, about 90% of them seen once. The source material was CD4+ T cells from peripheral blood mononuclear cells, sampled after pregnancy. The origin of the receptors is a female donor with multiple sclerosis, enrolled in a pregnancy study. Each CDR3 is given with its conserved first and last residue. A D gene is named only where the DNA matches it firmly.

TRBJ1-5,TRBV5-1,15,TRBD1,TGCGCCAGCTCCAGGGGACAGGGGAGCAATCAGCCCCAGCATTTT,CASSRGQGSNQPQHF
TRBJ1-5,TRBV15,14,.,TGTGCCACCAGCGGAGGAGGCGTGAATCAGCCCCAGCATTTT,CATSGGGVNQPQHF
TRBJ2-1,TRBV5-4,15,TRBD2,TGTGCCAGCAGCCGTACTAGCGGGACTTACAATGAGCAGTTCTTC,CASSRTSGTYNEQFF
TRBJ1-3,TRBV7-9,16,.,TGTGCCAGCAGCTTCGGCAGGGCACTCCTTGGAAACACCATATATTTT,CASSFGRALLGNTIYF
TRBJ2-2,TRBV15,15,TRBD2,TGTGCCACCGGACCGGGGGGGCCGAACACCGGGGAGCTGTTTTTT,CATGPGGPNTGELFF
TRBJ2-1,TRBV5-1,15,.,TGCGCCAGCAGCCCAGGACTTTCCCGCTACAATGAGCAGTTCTTC,CASSPGLSRYNEQFF
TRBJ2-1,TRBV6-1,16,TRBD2,TGTGCCAGCAGTGAAGTAGCGGGGGGTACCTACAATGAGCAGTTCTTC,CASSEVAGGTYNEQFF
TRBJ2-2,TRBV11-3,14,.,TGTGCCAGCAGCTTAATCGGTTCTCCCGGGGAGCTGTTTTTT,CASSLIGSPGELFF
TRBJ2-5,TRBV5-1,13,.,TGCGCCAGCAGCTTAGGACTCCAAGAGACCCAGTACTTC,CASSLGLQETQYF
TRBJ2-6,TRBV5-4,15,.,TGTGCCAGCAGCTTCCCCAGCTCTGGGGCCAACGTCCTGACTTTC,CASSFPSSGANVLTF